This TCR beta chain emerged from a study of blood T cell repertoires in COVID-19. Study in general: Specimens from acute and convalescent COVID-19 originated in the United States, Italy and Spain. From T cells, B-cell-depleted T cells, or PBMCs came the material, which was cDNA or gDNA.

Germline V gene sequence: CDR1 SGHDT, CDR2 YYEEEE. J gave up 3 bases and V 3 bases, and 6 bases lay outside the gene matches. The CDR3 is 14 amino acids. Original analysis: From reference gene primer amplification, estimates of nucleated cell counts were derived. Produced via immunoSEQ multiplex PCR; TCRdb's table is partial and in-frame only. V, J and clone size were drawn from that table, and D and trimming were deduced from the DNA. The sample consists of over 130,000 clones, more than 75% of them appearing once. The TCR was taken from a man aged 65-85 years with acute or convalescent COVID-19. The specimen sequenced was peripheral blood. The V call is TRBV5-6, the J call TRBJ2-7, with TRBD1 matching 7 bases. The CDR3 reads CASSSLTGIYEQYF. As DNA, the CDR3 is TGTGCCAGCAGCTCGCTGACAGGGATCTACGAGCAGTACTTC.